Presented here are 28 T cell receptor beta chains from one specimen sequenced in a study of blood T cells in healthy people across ages. Combining a sample-barcoded 5' primer with a J-beta primer mix, a second PCR ran for roughly 6 to 12 cycles. Each CDR3 protein gets one entry after TCRdb re-called the 5' RACE reads with MiXCR. The table lists about a million distinct CDR3 sequences, more than 30% of them singletons, with around 12% in the top ten. The sequencing input was blood. These receptors all stem from a man aged 18 to 30 in good health.

This clonotype was observed a handful of times. The rearrangement links TRBV25-1 to TRBJ2-3; the D gene is possibly TRBD1 (7 bases). Germline CDR1 and CDR2: MGHDK and SYGVNS. V lost 6 bases and J lost 0, with 10 bases in between. This CDR3 contains 14 residues. CDR3 sequence: CASRGGQSTDTQYF. In DNA, the CDR3 is TGTGCCAGCAGGGGGGGACAGAGCACAGATACGCAGTATTTT.

This clonotype came up a few times. The chain has TRBV20-1 and TRBJ1-5; the D gene is possibly TRBD1 (5 bases). CDR1 is DFQATT and CDR2 is SNEGSKA in the germline V gene (reference sequence). With 3 bases removed from V and 7 bases from J, the gap between germline ends came to 19 bases. CDR3 length: 15 amino acids. In DNA form, the CDR3 reads TGCAGTGCTAGGGATTGGGCCCAACGGGGGCAGCCCCAGCATTTT. Protein product: CSARDWAQRGQPQHF.

This clonotype was picked up many times. J is TRBJ2-5 and V is TRBV4-1; D ambiguous. The CDR3 runs 14 residues. Germline lookup yields CDR1 MGHRA and CDR2 YSYEKL. Deletions cut 0 bases from V and 3 bases from J, with 8 bases between. CDR3 nucleotide sequence: TGCGCCAGCAGCCAAGAAAGAACGGAAGAGACCCAGTACTTC. Its protein is CASSQERTEETQYF.

A word on this clonotype: At one end the junction does not follow the germline gene, possibly because of a read error. The V gene is TRBV12-3 or TRBV12-4, the J gene TRBJ2-3, with D unresolved. The CDR3 is 12 residues long. The CDR3 bases are TGTGCCGGCAGTTTATCAAACAGAGGCGGGTATTTT. Its translation is CAGSLSNRGGYF.

This clonotype was detected many times. The V call is TRBV14, the J call TRBJ2-1; weak D call: TRBD2 (5 bases). V was shortened by 1 base and J by 4 bases, with 8 bases between the two germline ends. The CDR3 totals 14 residues. The germline gives CDR1 SGHDN, CDR2 FVKESK. The CDR3 is CASSQGEGYNEQFF. DNA for the CDR3: TGTGCCAGCAGCCAAGGCGAGGGATACAATGAGCAGTTCTTC.

This chain uses TRBV12-3 or TRBV12-4 with TRBJ2-3; 7 nucleotides line up with TRBD2. V lost 3 bases to trimming and J lost 10 bases; unmatched junction nucleotides: 13. This CDR3 is 15 amino acids long. Here the CDR3 reads CASSLGGTLTSAQYF. In nucleotides, the CDR3 is TGTGCCAGCAGTTTGGGGGGGACTTTGACTTCAGCGCAGTATTTT.

This clonotype was observed a few times. The V call is TRBV20-1, the J call TRBJ1-2, with TRBD1 matching over 10 bases. The ends lost 5 bases at V and 4 bases at J; junction bases unmatched: 4. CDR1 is DFQATT and CDR2 is SNEGSKA in the germline V gene (reference sequence). The CDR3 consists of 13 residues. CDR3 sequence reads: CSAPWDRGYGYTF. CDR3 bases: TGCAGTGCTCCATGGGACAGGGGCTATGGCTACACCTTC.

The rearrangement joins TRBV5-1 to TRBJ2-2; TRBD2 aligns across 10 bases. The ends lost 3 bases at V and 4 bases at J; junction bases unmatched: 3. This CDR3 has 15 residues. Looked up from germline, CDR1 is SGHRS and CDR2 is YFSETQ. CDR3: CASSCLAGATGELFF. The CDR3 DNA is TGCGCCAGCAGCTGCCTAGCGGGGGCCACCGGGGAGCTGTTTTTT.

The rearrangement uses TRBV4-1 and TRBJ2-7; 10 nucleotides match TRBD2. The CDR3 consists of 15 residues. Germline V gene lookup returns CDR1 MGHRA and CDR2 YSYEKL. Trimming cost V 3 bases and J 7 bases; bases outside gene matches: 9. The CDR3 DNA reads as TGCGCCAGCAGCCAGGGACTAGCGCTCGCAGGTGAGCAGTACTTC. This sequence encodes CASSQGLALAGEQYF.

V and J are TRBV6-5 and TRBJ2-7; D is perhaps TRBD2 (6 bases). The CDR3 totals 15 residues. V gave up 6 bases and J gave up 4 bases, with 19 bases separating them. Germline V gives CDR1 MNHEY, CDR2 SVGAGI. In DNA form, the CDR3 reads TGTGCCAGCAGGAGGGTGACACTCGGGACTTACGAGCAGTACTTC. Amino acids: CASRRVTLGTYEQYF.

The chain combines TRBV2 with TRBJ1-1, with 7 bases matching TRBD1. V dropped 8 bases and J dropped 0; count of bases not matched to a gene: 9. The length of the CDR3 is 15 residues. Germline CDR1 SNHLY, CDR2 FYNNEI. CDR3 bases: TGTGCCAGCGGGGCAGGGGGTCTCATGAACACTGAAGCTTTCTTT. It is translated as CASGAGGLMNTEAFF.

This chain joins TRBV12-3 or TRBV12-4 and TRBJ2-3; D possibly uses TRBD1 or TRBD2 (5 bases each). This CDR3 region has 21 residues. Trimming left V 5 bases short and J 2 bases short, with 32 bases between. The CDR3 coding sequence is TGTGCCAGCAGTCACTTCCGGGACGGAGTGCCTGGTGAGGAGTACACAGATACGCAGTATTTT. It specifies CASSHFRDGVPGEEYTDTQYF.

This clonotype has more than one count but fewer than ten. The rearrangement joins TRBV14 to TRBJ2-1; possibly TRBD2 for D (6 bases). The CDR3 is made up of 13 amino acids. The germline V gene encodes CDR1 SGHDN and CDR2 FVKESK. V was cut by 3 bases and J by 10 bases, with 13 bases left in between. The CDR3 protein is CASSQGTPGEQFF. The CDR3 nucleotides are TGTGCCAGCAGCCAGGGGACTCCGGGGGAGCAGTTCTTC. Complete variable domain (other parts from reference TRBV14 and TRBJ2-1): EAGVTQFPSHSVIEKGQTVTLRCDPISGHDNLYWYRRVMGKEIKFLLHFVKESKQDESGMPNNRFLAERTGGTYSTLKVQPAELEDSGVYFCASSQGTPGEQFFGPGTRLTVL.

This chain connects TRBV6-2 or TRBV6-3 to TRBJ2-3, with D unclear. Germline V gene sequence: CDR1 MNHEY, CDR2 SVGEGT. The CDR3 covers 16 residues. V dropped 5 bases and J dropped 1 base, with 16 bases sitting between them. The CDR3 DNA follows: TGTGCCAGCAGTAACCTCGGGCAGGTGGGCACAGATACGCAGTATTTT. It specifies CASSNLGQVGTDTQYF.

In nucleotides, the CDR3 is TGTGCCAGCAGTGGGGAATTTAGCAATCAGCCCCAGCATTTT. Encoded protein: CASSGEFSNQPQHF. The genes are TRBV25-1 and TRBJ1-5, with D hard to call. Germline values: CDR1 MGHDK, CDR2 SYGVNS. The CDR3 consists of 14 residues. Trimming stripped 4 bases from V and 0 bases from J, with 7 bases between.

The rearrangement joins TRBV6-5 to TRBJ2-1, with a weak D call TRBD1 (6 bases). V lost 3 bases to trimming and J lost 5 bases, with 11 bases between them. The CDR3 runs to 14 residues. In germline, CDR1 is MNHEY, CDR2 SVGAGI. CDR3 DNA sequence: TGTGCCAGCAGTTATCAGGGGTCTAACAATGAGCAGTTCTTC. It is translated as CASSYQGSNNEQFF.

This clonotype was seen more than once but under ten times. This rearrangement joins TRBV20-1 to TRBJ1-2; tentative D call: TRBD1 (6 bases). The germline V gene encodes CDR1 DFQATT and CDR2 SNEGSKA (reference sequence). V lost 5 bases and J lost 4, with 20 bases in between. The CDR3 length is 15 residues. CDR3 nucleotides: TGCAGTGCTCGAGCCGAGGGGGACCATATCTATGGCTACACCTTC. Translation: CSARAEGDHIYGYTF.

This chain links TRBV29-1 with TRBJ2-1; D unresolved. The V and J ends lost 4 bases and 5 bases respectively, with 15 bases between them. The length of the CDR3 is 14 residues. Germline CDR1 is SQVTM and CDR2 is ANQGSEA. CDR3 sequence reads: CSVGGRFSNNEQFF. CDR3 nucleotides: TGCAGCGTTGGTGGGCGTTTCTCGAACAATGAGCAGTTCTTC.

Written as DNA, the CDR3 is TGTGCCAGCAGTGAAGAAGGCAGGGCTGAAAAACTGTTTTTT. As protein: CASSEEGRAEKLFF. The V call is TRBV2, the J call TRBJ1-4; TRBD1 is a possible D gene (5 bases). The CDR3 runs 14 residues. The germline CDR1 and CDR2 sequences are SNHLY and FYNNEI. V was cut by 1 base and J by 7 bases, with 10 bases left in between.

V and J are TRBV7-3 and TRBJ1-1; 11 bases match TRBD1. Trimming removed 4 bases from V and 9 bases from J; junction bases left unmatched: 10. Germline V gene data show CDR1 as SGHTA and CDR2 as FQGTGA. The CDR3 has 15 amino acids. The CDR3 here is CASSWGTGGETKAFF. The CDR3 DNA sequence: TGTGCCAGCAGCTGGGGGACAGGGGGAGAAACTAAAGCTTTCTTT.

A remark on this clonotype: A clone one base away is much larger, so this may be a read error. The rearrangement uses TRBV7-6 and TRBJ2-1; 13 bases map to TRBD2. This CDR3 comprises 17 residues. V trimming: 4 bases; J trimming: 1 base; junction bases outside the gene matches: 4. Germline CDR1 is SGHVS and CDR2 is FNYEAQ. Written as DNA, the CDR3 is TGTGCCAGCAGCTCCGGGACTAGCGGGGTATCCTACAATGAGCAGTTCTTC. Amino acids: CASSSGTSGVSYNEQFF.

The table lists this clonotype with a few counts. The CDR3 sequence: CSAWGRSGEEKLFF. CDR3 nucleotide sequence: TGCAGTGCTTGGGGACGGTCAGGCGAGGAAAAACTGTTTTTT. The chain recombines TRBV20-1 with TRBJ1-4; the D gene is possibly TRBD1 (5 bases). The CDR3 loop spans 14 amino acids. Germline-derived CDR1 and CDR2 are DFQATT and SNEGSKA (reference sequence). The germline V and J ends were trimmed by 5 bases and 8 bases, with 18 bases remaining between them.

This clonotype was counted many times. The chain uses TRBV6-5 and TRBJ2-3, with D possibly matching TRBD2 (5 bases). The V gene's germline CDR1 is MNHEY and CDR2 SVGAGI. The ends were cut back, 7 bases at V and 0 bases at J, with 14 bases in the middle. This CDR3 spans 15 amino acids. CDR3 coding DNA: TGTGCCAGCATGCCCGGGGTTTCTAGCACAGATACGCAGTATTTT. Its protein product is CASMPGVSSTDTQYF.

V gene TRBV3-1 combines with J gene TRBJ2-3; 9 positions agree with TRBD2. Germline-derived CDR1 and CDR2 are LGHDT and YNNKEL (reference sequence). Trimming at V came to 4 bases and at J to 5 bases, leaving 10 bases not matched to a gene. The CDR3 is 16 residues long. CDR3 in DNA: TGTGCCAGCAGCCCGAAGGCGGTAGCGGGGGTAGATACGCAGTATTTT. Translated, it gives CASSPKAVAGVDTQYF.

The chain is built from TRBV27 and TRBJ2-4; 7 nucleotides align to TRBD1. The CDR3 sequence is 14 residues long. V shed 7 bases, J shed 13 bases, and the junction held 16 bases outside the gene matches. The germline V gene encodes CDR1 MNHEY and CDR2 SMNVEV (reference sequence). The CDR3 region is CASMEDRPNNEQYF. CDR3 in DNA: TGTGCCAGCATGGAGGACAGGCCAAACAATGAGCAGTACTTC.

Only a few counts were recorded for this clonotype. The chain has TRBV12-3 or TRBV12-4 and TRBJ2-1; 8 bases agree with TRBD1. TRBJ2-7 matches the DNA end more closely, so the J call is doubtful. CDR3 size: 15 residues. This CDR3 is CASSLGDRLYNEQYF. DNA for the CDR3: TGTGCCAGCAGTTTAGGGGACAGGCTATACAATGAGCAGTACTTC.

The chain has TRBV19 and TRBJ1-5, with D possibly being TRBD1 (5 bases). The germline V and J ends were trimmed by 2 bases and 3 bases, with 11 bases remaining between them. Germline CDR1 and CDR2: LNHDA and SQIVND (reference sequence). The CDR3 runs 15 residues. The CDR3 spells CASSITLRVNQPQHF. In nucleotides, the CDR3 is TGTGCCAGTAGTATAACCCTCAGGGTCAATCAGCCCCAGCATTTT. Drawing the rest from reference TRBV19 and TRBJ1-5, the complete variable domain is DGGITQSPKYLFRKEGQNVTLSCEQNLNHDAMYWYRQDPGQGLRLIYYSQIVNDFQKGDIAEGYSVSREKKESFPLTVTSAQKNPTAFYLCASSITLRVNQPQHFGDGTRLSIL.

In its sample, this clonotype was seen a few times. The V call is TRBV25-1, the J call TRBJ1-4; D uncertain. The CDR3 runs 12 residues. CDR1 is MGHDK and CDR2 is SYGVNS in the germline V gene. Trimming left V 4 bases short and J 7 bases short, with 7 bases between. The CDR3 nucleotides read TGTGCCAGCAGTGGGACCGGTGAAAAACTGTTTTTT. It is translated as CASSGTGEKLFF.